The 10 T cell receptor beta chains in this list originate from one sample, sequenced in a study of response to subunit inactivated influenza vaccine. One entry per CDR3 protein, called by TCRdb with MiXCR from the RT-PCR reads. The table includes approximately 570,000 distinct CDR3 sequences, 6.5% to 8% detected once. The specimen was PBMCs from blood, collected around 25 months after vaccination. The source is a man aged 50 to 69 who received an inactivated influenza vaccine.

This chain uses TRBV10-2 with TRBJ1-3; D gene unclear. The CDR3 is made up of 13 amino acids. In germline, CDR1 is WSHSY, CDR2 SAAADI. Between the trimmed V and J ends, which lost 7 bases and 1 base, there was a span of 8 bases. Here the CDR3 reads CASTGFSGNTIYF. As DNA, the CDR3 is TGCGCCAGCACGGGGTTTTCTGGAAACACCATATATTTT.

The chain carries TRBV19 and TRBJ2-2, with D possibly matching TRBD2 (7 bases). CDR1 is LNHDA and CDR2 is SQIVND in the germline V gene (reference sequence). The CDR3 runs to 15 residues. Trimming removed 4 bases at V and 4 bases at J, with 13 bases between. The CDR3, as DNA: TGTGCCAGTAGTAATACGGGGGGCGGCACCGGGGAGCTGTTTTTT. Translated, it gives CASSNTGGGTGELFF.

This clonotype was found many times. The gene calls are TRBV12-3 or TRBV12-4 and TRBJ2-1; 12 nucleotides line up with TRBD2. This CDR3 spans 15 amino acids. The V gene end was trimmed by 3 bases and the J gene end by 9 bases; junction bases not matched to a gene: 6. Here the CDR3 DNA reads TGTGCCAGCAGTTTGTCTAGCGGGGGGGCCCTTGAGCAGTTCTTC. Translated, it gives CASSLSSGGALEQFF.

V is TRBV20-1 and J is TRBJ2-1; D unresolved. V was trimmed by 5 bases and J by 1 base, leaving 12 bases between them. CDR1 DFQATT and CDR2 SNEGSKA come from the germline V gene (reference sequence). CDR3 length: 14 amino acids. The CDR3 coding sequence is TGCAGTGCTCCAACTACCAAATCCTACAATGAGCAGTTCTTC. As protein: CSAPTTKSYNEQFF.

This clonotype was seen ten or more times. This chain connects TRBV28 to TRBJ2-5; perhaps TRBD1 as D (5 bases). CDR1 is MDHEN and CDR2 is SYDVKM in the germline V gene. The CDR3 has 15 residues. V lost 2 bases, J lost 0 bases, and 10 bases lay in between. The CDR3 DNA is TGTGCCAGCAGTTTAGGTGGGGCGTACCAAGAGACCCAGTACTTC. Translated, it gives CASSLGGAYQETQYF.

The chain links TRBV18 to TRBJ2-7; TRBD2 matches 11 bases. CDR1 and CDR2 from the germline V gene are KGHSH and LQKENI. This CDR3 region has 20 residues. V trimming: 1 base; J trimming: 4 bases; junction bases outside the gene matches: 18. Here the CDR3 DNA reads TGTGCCAGCTCACCACTTCTTGTAGCGGGAGGGCCAGCCGACAGATACGAGCAGTACTTC. Its protein product is CASSPLLVAGGPADRYEQYF.

This clonotype occurred many times. The gene calls are TRBV4-3 and TRBJ2-7; TRBD1 matches 9 bases. Per germline, CDR1 LGHNA and CDR2 YSLEER. The ends lost 0 bases at V and 0 bases at J; junction bases unmatched: 3. The CDR3 is 16 amino acids. The chain's CDR3 is CASSQDRQGGSYEQYF. The CDR3 DNA is TGCGCCAGCAGCCAAGATAGACAGGGGGGCTCCTACGAGCAGTACTTC.

The rearrangement links TRBV20-1 to TRBJ2-3; 10 nucleotides line up with TRBD2. This CDR3 region has 14 residues. Trimming took 6 bases from V and 0 from J; bases not matched to a gene: 3. Germline CDR1 is DFQATT and CDR2 is SNEGSKA (reference sequence). CDR3 amino acids: CSARTSGSTDTQYF. For the CDR3, the DNA is TGCAGTGCCCGGACTAGCGGTAGCACAGATACGCAGTATTTT.

This clonotype has ten or more counts. CDR3 loop: CSAPGQPQHF. The CDR3 coding sequence is TGCAGTGCTCCGGGGCAGCCCCAGCATTTT. V gene TRBV20-1 combines with J gene TRBJ1-5; D gene ambiguous. V lost 5 bases and J 7 bases, leaving 6 bases between the germline ends. This CDR3 has 10 residues. From germline, CDR1 is DFQATT and CDR2 SNEGSKA (reference sequence).

This sequence joins TRBV20-1 and TRBJ2-7, with D hard to call. The V end was cut by 3 bases, the J end by 2 bases, with 23 bases between. Germline loops: CDR1 DFQATT, CDR2 SNEGSKA (reference sequence). CDR3 length: 17 amino acids. The CDR3 region has the DNA TGCAGTGCTAGCCCTATTGTTGGACGCTCCATTACCTACGAGCAGTACTTC. Residues: CSASPIVGRSITYEQYF.